This T cell receptor beta chain was retrieved from a study of OX40 agonist ivuxolimab in advanced cancers. Study-wide results and limits: A proportion of nonresponders additionally exhibited low normalized T-cell clonal expansion.

The CDR3 has 14 residues. The germline V gene encodes CDR1 MNHNS and CDR2 SASEGT. V was trimmed by 10 bases and J by 2 bases, leaving 16 bases between them. For this clone: Its antigen is not known.

Produced via immunoSEQ multiplex PCR; TCRdb's table is partial and in-frame only. Among about 77,000 clones listed, more than 75% were seen once. Blood samples were obtained at baseline, cycle 4 day 1, and cycle 7 day 1. This chain joins TRBV6-1 and TRBJ2-3; D is perhaps TRBD1 or TRBD2 (5 bases each). The specimen comprised CD4+ or CD8+ T cells sorted from blood, sampled in a trial of the OX40 agonist ivuxolimab. This sequence originates from an adult with an advanced solid tumor such as melanoma, head and neck, liver or kidney cancer. CDR3 nucleotide sequence: TGTGCCACCTGGAAGGGGCGGGCCACAGATACGCAGTATTTT. Its translation is CATWKGRATDTQYF.